Sequencing of this TCR beta chain was carried out in a study of blood T cell repertoires in COVID-19. Study as a whole: From the United States, Italy and Spain came samples of acute and convalescent COVID-19.

The CDR3 runs to 13 residues. Losses at the gene ends were 6 bases for V and 5 bases for J; bases not matched to a gene: 4. Method: immunoSEQ multiplex PCR; TCRdb's copy keeps in-frame clones and lacks some. The data contain some 250,000 clones, around 86% of them seen just once; the ten biggest clones take up roughly a sixth. Recruitment covered about two dozen US areas and drew participants whose ages spanned about 18 to 100 years. Symptom resolution, clearance, or two negative PCRs marked donors in Cohort 3 as recovered. The sample comprised PBMCs or T cells enriched from blood (not recorded which). This sequence was found in a man aged 18 to 35 who had recovered from COVID-19. The J gene is TRBJ1-5, the V gene TRBV12-3 or TRBV12-4, with TRBD1 matching over 7 bases. This CDR3 is CASSYDRDQPQHF. CDR3 in DNA: TGTGCCAGCAGCTATGACAGGGATCAGCCCCAGCATTTT.